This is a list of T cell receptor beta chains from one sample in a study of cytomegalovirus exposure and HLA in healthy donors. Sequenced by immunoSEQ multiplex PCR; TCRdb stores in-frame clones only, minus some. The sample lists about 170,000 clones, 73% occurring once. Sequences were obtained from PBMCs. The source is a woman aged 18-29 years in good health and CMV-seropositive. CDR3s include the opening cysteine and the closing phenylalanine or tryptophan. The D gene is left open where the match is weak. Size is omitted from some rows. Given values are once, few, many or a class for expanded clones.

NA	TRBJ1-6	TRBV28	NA	TGTGCCAGCAGCTCGGTTGGGGGCAATTCACCCCTCCACTTT	CASSSVGGNSPLHF
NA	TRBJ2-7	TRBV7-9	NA	TGTGCCAGCAGCTTCGCGTCGGTCGGGTTCGGAGAGCAGTACTTC	CASSFASVGFGEQYF
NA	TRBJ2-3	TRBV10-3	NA	TGTGCCATCAGTGAGTCGACCGTGGGGCGGAACACAGATACGCAGTATTTT	CAISESTVGRNTDTQYF
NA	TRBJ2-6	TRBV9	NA	TGTGCCAGCACGTCGGGGTTTCCTGGGGCCAACGTCCTGACTTTC	CASTSGFPGANVLTF
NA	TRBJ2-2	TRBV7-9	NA	TGTGCCAGCAGCTTAGTGAGGACCGGGGAGCTGTTTTTT	CASSLVRTGELFF
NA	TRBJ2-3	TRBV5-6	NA	TGTGCCAGCAGCACTTACCGTCCAGATACGCAGTATTTT	CASSTYRPDTQYF
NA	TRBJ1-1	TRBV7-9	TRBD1	TGTGCCAGCAGCCGTTCCGGGACAGGGGTTTTGGCCACTGAAGCTTTCTTT	CASSRSGTGVLATEAFF
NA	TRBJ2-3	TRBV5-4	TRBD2	TGTGCCAGCAAATCCCCGGACTCTCGGGGGGCAGATACGCAGTATTTT	CASKSPDSRGADTQYF
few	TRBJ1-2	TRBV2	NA	TGTGCCAGCAGGACATTGGACACCACTAACTATGGCTACACCTTC	CASRTLDTTNYGYTF
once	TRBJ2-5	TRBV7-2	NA	TGTGCCAGCAGCTCACCCCTAGCGAGCTCGCAAGAGACCCAGTACTTC	CASSSPLASSQETQYF
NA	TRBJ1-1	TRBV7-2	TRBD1	TGTGCCAGCAGCTTAGATTTCGACCAGGGACAGGGGAACGAAGCTTTCTTT	CASSLDFDQGQGNEAFF
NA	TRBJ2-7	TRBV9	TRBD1	TGTGCCAGCAGCGCCTCAATTGGGACAGGGAACTACGAGCAGTACTTC	CASSASIGTGNYEQYF
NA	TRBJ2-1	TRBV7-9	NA	TGTGCCAGCAGCTTACTGGGCTCCGGCGACAATGAGCAGTTCTTC	CASSLLGSGDNEQFF
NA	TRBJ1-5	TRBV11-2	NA	TGTGCCAGCAGCCGCCCGCGGACACGCGGTGATAGCAATCAGCCCCAGCATTTT	CASSRPRTRGDSNQPQHF
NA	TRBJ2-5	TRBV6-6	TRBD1	TGTGCCAGCAGAAACCTAGACAGGGGAGGTGAGACCCAGTACTTC	CASRNLDRGGETQYF
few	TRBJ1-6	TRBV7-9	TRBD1	TGTTCCAGCAGCTCCGTGGACAGGGTTAATGGATCACCCCTCCACTTT	CSSSSVDRVNGSPLHF
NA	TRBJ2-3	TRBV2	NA	TGTGCCAGCAGTGCGGAGGTGGATACGCAGTATTTT	CASSAEVDTQYF
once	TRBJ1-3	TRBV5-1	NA	TGCGCCAGCAGCTTGGCAGGCCGGGTCACCGGAGGAGGAAACACCATATATTTT	CASSLAGRVTGGGNTIYF
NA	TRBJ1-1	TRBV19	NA	TGTGCCAGCTCAGGGGAATTGGGGACTGAAGCTTTCTTT	CASSGELGTEAFF
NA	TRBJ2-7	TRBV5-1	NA	TGCGCCAGCAGCCCGCAGGATTTCGGCTACGAGCAGTACTTC	CASSPQDFGYEQYF
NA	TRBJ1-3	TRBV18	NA	TGTGCCAGCTCACTGGAGGGAGGAAACACCATATATTTT	CASSLEGGNTIYF
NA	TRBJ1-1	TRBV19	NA	TGTGCCAGTAGTGCCGGGATGGGGGGTTTAGGAGAAGCTTTCTTT	CASSAGMGGLGEAFF
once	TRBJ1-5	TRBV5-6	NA	TGTGCCAGCAGCTTGGACGGGAGGAGCAATCAGCCCCAGCATTTT	CASSLDGRSNQPQHF
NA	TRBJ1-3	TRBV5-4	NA	TGTGCCAGCAGCTTGTCTATGCACAGGGACTCTGGAAACACCATATATTTT	CASSLSMHRDSGNTIYF
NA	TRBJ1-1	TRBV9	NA	TGTGCCAGCAGCCCCGCGGATAAAGCTTTCTTT	CASSPADKAFF
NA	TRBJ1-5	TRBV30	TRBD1	TGTGCCTGGAGCCCCGGGACAGGGATTCAGCCCCAGCATTTT	CAWSPGTGIQPQHF
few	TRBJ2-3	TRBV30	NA	TGTGCCTGGAGTCCCGTGGGGGCTAGCACAGATACGCAGTATTTT	CAWSPVGASTDTQYF
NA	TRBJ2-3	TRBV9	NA	TGTGCCAGCAGCCCCGGTGCAGGGTATGATACGCAGTATTTT	CASSPGAGYDTQYF
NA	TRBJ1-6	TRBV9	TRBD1	TGTGCCAGCAGCGCCATACAGGGGGTGAATTCACCCCTCCACTTT	CASSAIQGVNSPLHF
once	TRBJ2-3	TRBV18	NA	TGTGCCAGCTCACCTATTGGGGCACCTAGCACAGATACGCAGTATTTT	CASSPIGAPSTDTQYF
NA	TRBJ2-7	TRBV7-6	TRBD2	TGTGCCAGCAGCATTAGCGGGGGAGCCGGCGAGCAGTACTTC	CASSISGGAGEQYF
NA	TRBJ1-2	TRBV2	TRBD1	TGTGCCAGCAGTCCTTCGGACAGGGGCTATGGCTACACCTTC	CASSPSDRGYGYTF
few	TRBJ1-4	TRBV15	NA	TGTGCCACCAGCAGAGACCCCGCAACTAATGAAAAACTGTTTTTT	CATSRDPATNEKLFF
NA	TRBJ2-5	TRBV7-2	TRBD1	TGTGCCAGCAGCTTCGGACAGGGCGGTTTCATGGAGACCCAGTACTTC	CASSFGQGGFMETQYF
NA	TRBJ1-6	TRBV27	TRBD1	TGTGCCAGCAGTTTCATTGTTTGGGACAGGGAAGGATATAATTCACCCCTCCACTTT	CASSFIVWDREGYNSPLHF
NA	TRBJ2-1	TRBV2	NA	TGTGCCAGCAGTGATACAGGTACGAATGAGCAGTTCTTC	CASSDTGTNEQFF
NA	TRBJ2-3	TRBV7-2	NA	TGTGCCAGCAGCTTAGACAGGGTTGTTACAGATACGCAGTATTTT	CASSLDRVVTDTQYF
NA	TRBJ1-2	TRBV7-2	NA	TGTGCCAGCAGCTTAGATCAGGGTGTAGGCTATGGCTACACCTTC	CASSLDQGVGYGYTF
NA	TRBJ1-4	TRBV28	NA	TGTGCCAGCAGCACCATGCAGGGGTTGGGTGAAAAACTGTTTTTT	CASSTMQGLGEKLFF
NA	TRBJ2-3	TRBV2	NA	TGTGCCAGCAGTGAGAAAGGGGCCGGTGTGGATACGCAGTATTTT	CASSEKGAGVDTQYF
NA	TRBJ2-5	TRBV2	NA	TGTGCCAGCAGCAACACTAATTCCCGGGAGACCCAGTACTTC	CASSNTNSRETQYF
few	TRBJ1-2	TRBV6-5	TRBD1	TGTGCCAGCAGCCCCCGGACAGGGTACTATGGCTACACCTTC	CASSPRTGYYGYTF
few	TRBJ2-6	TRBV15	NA	TGTGCCACCAGCAGCCGGGTTCCTCTAACCTCTGGGGCCAACGTCCTGACTTTC	CATSSRVPLTSGANVLTF
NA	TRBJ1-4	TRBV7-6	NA	TGTGCCAGCAGCTTATGGTCAGGGCTGGGTGAAAAACTGTTTTTT	CASSLWSGLGEKLFF
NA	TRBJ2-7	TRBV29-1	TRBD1	TGCAGCGTGGGGACAGGGGAAACCTCCTACGAGCAGTACTTC	CSVGTGETSYEQYF
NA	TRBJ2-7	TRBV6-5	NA	TGTGCCAGCAGTTACGATAGGACTACCTACGAGCAGTACTTC	CASSYDRTTYEQYF
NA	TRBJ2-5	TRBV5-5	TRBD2	TGTGCCAGCAGCGCGGGGGGGACTAGCGGAAAAGAGACCCAGTACTTC	CASSAGGTSGKETQYF
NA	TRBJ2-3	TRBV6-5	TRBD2	TGTGCCAGCAGTTACTCCGGGACTAGTAACGCAGATACGCAGTATTTT	CASSYSGTSNADTQYF
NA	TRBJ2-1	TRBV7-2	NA	TGTGCCAGCAGCTTAGTTGCAGTGTACAATGAGCAGTTCTTC	CASSLVAVYNEQFF
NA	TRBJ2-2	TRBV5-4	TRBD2	TGTGCTGGCCGGGGGGGGAACACCGGGGAGCTGTTTTTT	CAGRGGNTGELFF
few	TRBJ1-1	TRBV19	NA	TGTGCCAGTACCCCGGGGTTTGTGAACACTGAAGCTTTCTTT	CASTPGFVNTEAFF
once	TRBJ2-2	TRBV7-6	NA	TGTGCCAGCAGCTTAGATTTGAGGCCCTTCGAAAACACCGGGGAGCTGTTTTTT	CASSLDLRPFENTGELFF
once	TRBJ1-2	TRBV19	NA	TGTGCCAGTAGTATAGCATCGGAGACCGGAAACTATGGCTACACCTTC	CASSIASETGNYGYTF